The 8 T cell receptor beta chains given below trace back to one sample, sequenced in a study of graft-versus-host responses after intestinal transplantation. Only in-frame clones appear in the TCRdb table, and some are missing; sequencing was by immunoSEQ multiplex PCR. Among about 25,000 clones, over 90% were seen once, and the ten largest hold approximately 0.5%. The input for sequencing was PBMCs, taken 18 days after transplant. The receptors were gathered from a human patient who received an intestinal transplant, so some T cells may come from the graft donor.

The J gene is TRBJ2-7, the V gene TRBV6-5; D uncertain. From germline, CDR1 is MNHEY and CDR2 SVGAGI. The ends were cut back, 5 bases at V and 2 bases at J, with 10 bases in the middle. The CDR3 spans 13 residues. The CDR3 loop reads CASSPRPTYEQYF. The CDR3 DNA sequence: TGTGCCAGCAGTCCTCGGCCGACCTACGAGCAGTACTTC.

The chain uses TRBV4-1 and TRBJ1-3; D gene ambiguous. V lost 1 base to trimming and J lost 4 bases, with 26 bases between them. Germline assignment: CDR1 MGHRA and CDR2 YSYEKL. The CDR3 covers 20 residues. CDR3 coding DNA: TGCGCCAGCAGCCAAGGTGGTGGGCAGTATACGTATTTCGTAGGAAACACCATATATTTT. Protein product: CASSQGGGQYTYFVGNTIYF.

J is TRBJ2-7 and V is TRBV5-1; perhaps TRBD2 as D (6 bases). Germline-derived CDR1 and CDR2 are SGHRS and YFSETQ. Trimming stripped 4 bases from V and 7 bases from J, with 15 bases between. CDR3 length equals 13 residues. The CDR3, as DNA: TGCGCCAGCAGCGGGGGACCTGGGAGGGAGCAGTACTTC. Residues: CASSGGPGREQYF.

The chain employs TRBV5-1 and TRBJ2-1, with D possibly being TRBD1 (5 bases). The CDR3 spans 14 residues. Germline-derived CDR1 and CDR2 are SGHRS and YFSETQ. V lost 1 base and J 4 bases, leaving 9 bases between the germline ends. The chain's CDR3 is CASSLWTPYNEQFF. The CDR3 DNA reads TGCGCCAGCAGCTTGTGGACACCTTACAATGAGCAGTTCTTC.

This clone was recorded once. This chain uses TRBV27 with TRBJ2-1; D remains unclear. Germline loops: CDR1 MNHEY, CDR2 SMNVEV (reference sequence). Deletions cut 2 bases from V and 0 bases from J, with 8 bases between. The CDR3 extends over 15 amino acids. DNA for the CDR3: TGTGCCAGCAGTTTACACCCGAGCTCCTACAATGAGCAGTTCTTC. This sequence encodes CASSLHPSSYNEQFF.

J is TRBJ2-6 and V is TRBV18, with 7 bases identical to TRBD1. The V gene's germline CDR1 is KGHSH and CDR2 LQKENI. V shed 5 bases and J 2 bases; nucleotides not matched to a gene: 9. The CDR3 is made up of 17 amino acids. The CDR3 region is CASSDREKYTGANVLTF. DNA for the CDR3: TGTGCCAGCTCAGACAGGGAGAAATATACTGGGGCCAACGTCCTGACTTTC.

In its sample, this clone was seen once. The chain joins TRBV27 to TRBJ1-6, with D hard to call. The V gene's germline CDR1 is MNHEY and CDR2 SMNVEV (reference sequence). This CDR3 region has 15 residues. V was cut by 0 bases and J by 9 bases, with 12 bases left in between. The CDR3 loop reads CASSLSGSYGSPLHF. As DNA, the CDR3 is TGTGCCAGCAGTTTATCGGGGTCTTATGGTTCACCCCTCCACTTT.

This chain links TRBV5-4 with TRBJ1-1; 7 bases align to TRBD1. J gave up 3 bases and V 3 bases, and 8 bases lay outside the gene matches. The CDR3 has 15 amino acids. Germline lookup yields CDR1 SGHNT and CDR2 YYREEE (reference sequence). The CDR3 is CASSSTGLVDTEAFF. Written as DNA, the CDR3 is TGTGCCAGCAGCTCGACAGGGTTGGTCGACACTGAAGCTTTCTTT.